The sequence of this T cell receptor (beta chain) was determined in a study of blood T cells in healthy people across ages. The study, taken as a whole, reports: Possibly confounding the expanded clonotype changes was the fact that donor CMV status was unknown.

Regarding this clonotype: Its target is not known.

It was with a sample-barcoded 5' primer and a J-beta primer mix that a second PCR of about 6 to 11 cycles was run. TCRdb fed the 5' RACE reads into MiXCR, producing one record per CDR3 protein. Of about 1.5 million distinct CDR3 sequences in the sample, under 55% are singletons; the top ten hold roughly 3.7%. Sequencing was performed on blood. The TCR sequence derives from a woman under 30 in good health.

CDR3 DNA sequence: TGTGCCAGCGAGACGGGCCGCGGGCAGTACTTC. It translates to CASETGRGQYF. The V and J genes are TRBV2 and TRBJ2-5; TRBD2 is a possible D gene (5 bases). CDR1 and CDR2 (germline): SNHLY, FYNNEI. The CDR3 consists of 11 residues. The V gene lost 8 bases and the J gene lost 11 bases, with 15 bases spanning the gap.